The 18 T cell receptor beta chains reported below all come from one sample, sequenced in a study of CD4+ T cells in melanoma (dated by TCRdb to the early 2020s). Libraries were constructed by the immunoSEQ multiplex PCR assay. Not all clones reach the TCRdb copy of this immuneACCESS table, which keeps in-frame sequences only. Checked studies attribute under half of the gap to unresolved V genes and leave the rest unexplained. This sample is represented by 4,500 to 6,000 clones; around three fifths of them were singletons. The ten largest clones represent around 27% of the sample. Sequenced sample: cells from a culture (not recorded whether cultured in vitro). The source is a human donor with melanoma.

The chain links TRBV4-3 to TRBJ1-2, with D possibly matching TRBD1 (6 bases). The germline V gene has CDR1 LGHNA and CDR2 YSLEER. The length of the CDR3 is 14 residues. V was trimmed by 1 base and J by 7 bases, leaving 13 bases between them. This CDR3 is CASSQVLGAAGYTF. The DNA for the CDR3 is TGCGCCAGCAGCCAAGTCCTGGGGGCGGCTGGCTACACCTTC.

This clone appeared a single time. This rearrangement joins TRBV7-9 to TRBJ2-3; tentatively, D is TRBD2 (7 bases). The CDR3 is 16 residues long. Trimming shortened V by 4 bases and J by 6 bases, and 20 bases separated the two germline ends. CDR1 and CDR2 (germline): SEHNR, FQNEAQ (reference sequence). CDR3 sequence: CASSSTSGGARDTQYF. CDR3 DNA: TGTGCCAGCAGCTCCACAAGTGGGGGGGCAAGGGATACGCAGTATTTT. Variable domain in full (rest from reference TRBV7-9 and TRBJ2-3): DTGVSQNPRHKITKRGQNVTFRCDPISEHNRLYWYRQTLGQGPEFLTYFQNEAQLEKSRLLSDRFSAERPKGSFSTLEIQRTEQGDSAMYLCASSSTSGGARDTQYFGPGTRLTVL.

As DNA, the CDR3 is TGTGCCAGCAGTTCGGACAGGGAAACCTACGAGCAGTACTTC. As protein: CASSSDRETYEQYF. The chain joins TRBV28 to TRBJ2-7; 8 bases fit TRBD1. V lost 4 bases, J lost 2 bases, and 4 bases stayed unmatched. The CDR3 loop spans 14 amino acids. Germline V gives CDR1 MDHEN, CDR2 SYDVKM.

The V call is TRBV7-2, the J call TRBJ1-5; 7 nucleotides agree with TRBD1. Losses at the gene ends were 1 base for V and 0 bases for J; bases not matched to a gene: 9. There are 18 residues in the CDR3. CDR1 and CDR2 from the germline V gene are SGHTA and FQGNSA. This CDR3 is CASSLVAGGLYSNQPQHF. The CDR3 region has the DNA TGTGCCAGCAGCTTAGTGGCAGGGGGTCTTTATAGCAATCAGCCCCAGCATTTT.

The chain employs TRBV5-5 and TRBJ1-2, with D hard to call. V was clipped by 0 bases and J by 1 base, with 10 bases between them. CDR1 is SGHKS and CDR2 is YYEKEE in the germline V gene (reference sequence). CDR3 size: 15 residues. CDR3 nucleotides: TGTGCCAGCAGCTTGGCCGGGGATGTTAACTATGGCTACACCTTC. Amino acid sequence: CASSLAGDVNYGYTF. Based on the CDR3 plus reference TRBV5-5 and TRBJ1-2, the full variable domain is DAGVTQSPTHLIKTRGQQVTLRCSPISGHKSVSWYQQVLGQGPQFIFQYYEKEERGRGNFPDRFSARQFPNYSSELNVNALLLGDSALYLCASSLAGDVNYGYTFGSGTRLTVV.

The chain is built from TRBV5-6 and TRBJ1-5, with D possibly TRBD1 on 6 matching bases. V lost 2 bases, J lost 0 bases, and 12 bases lay in between. Germline loops: CDR1 SGHDT, CDR2 YYEEEE. The CDR3 is 16 amino acids. The DNA of the CDR3 is TGTGCCAGCAGCTTTTCAACAGGGCCTAGCAATCAGCCCCAGCATTTT. Protein product: CASSFSTGPSNQPQHF.

This clone was found once. The rearrangement uses TRBV4-3 and TRBJ1-1; no firm D call. Deletions cut 1 base from V and 1 base from J, with 16 bases between. CDR1 is LGHNA and CDR2 is YSLEER in the germline V gene. The CDR3 is made up of 17 amino acids. In DNA, the CDR3 is TGCGCCAGCAGCCAAGCGAAAACGGTATCAAGGAACACTGAAGCTTTCTTT. It yields the protein CASSQAKTVSRNTEAFF.

This clone was counted between two and nine times. The genes are TRBV5-1 and TRBJ2-7; 12 bases are shared with TRBD2. Per germline, CDR1 SGHRS and CDR2 YFSETQ. J was trimmed by 0 bases and V by 4 bases; bases with no gene match: 11. This CDR3 region has 18 residues. DNA for the CDR3: TGCGCCAGCAGCCCAACATTAGGACTAGCGGGGTTCTCCTACGAGCAGTACTTC. This gives the protein CASSPTLGLAGFSYEQYF.

V gene TRBV10-3 combines with J gene TRBJ2-7; 8 positions agree with TRBD2. The CDR3 is 14 residues long. Trimming removed 2 bases from V and 6 bases from J; junction bases left unmatched: 6. CDR1 and CDR2 from the germline V gene are ENHRY and SYGVKD. CDR3: CAISEGTSNAEQYF. The CDR3 DNA follows: TGTGCCATCAGTGAGGGGACTAGTAATGCCGAGCAGTACTTC.

This clone turned up a few times. This sequence joins TRBV27 and TRBJ2-1, with 8 bases that match TRBD2. Germline loops: CDR1 MNHEY, CDR2 SMNVEV (reference sequence). The trim removed 3 bases at V and 7 bases at J, leaving 8 bases unmatched. The CDR3 has 15 amino acids. The CDR3 spells CASSFVGGGWNEQFF. CDR3 bases: TGTGCCAGCAGTTTTGTCGGGGGGGGGTGGAATGAGCAGTTCTTC.

This clone was found once. The chain recombines TRBV13 with TRBJ1-1; perhaps TRBD1 as D (6 bases). The CDR3 is made up of 16 amino acids. The germline V gene encodes CDR1 PRHDT and CDR2 FYEKMQ (reference sequence). Trimming took off 2 bases at V and 1 base at J, with 14 bases between the two ends. The CDR3 bases are TGTGCCAGCAGCTTACGGGACACCTTATCGAACACTGAAGCTTTCTTT. Translation gives CASSLRDTLSNTEAFF. The variable domain in full, with the rest retrieved from reference TRBV13 and TRBJ1-1, is AAGVIQSPRHLIKEKRETATLKCYPIPRHDTVYWYQQGPGQDPQFLISFYEKMQSDKGSIPDRFSAQQFSDYHSELNMSSLELGDSALYFCASSLRDTLSNTEAFFGQGTRLTVV.

The chain links TRBV7-9 to TRBJ2-2; D might be TRBD1 or TRBD2, each matching 5 bases. CDR3 size: 14 residues. Per the germline V gene, CDR1 is SEHNR and CDR2 is FQNEAQ (reference sequence). With 3 bases removed from V and 6 bases from J, the gap between germline ends came to 11 bases. CDR3 amino acids: CASSFSGAPGELFF. For the CDR3, the DNA is TGTGCCAGCAGCTTCTCCGGGGCCCCCGGGGAGCTGTTTTTT.

This chain links TRBV4-1 with TRBJ1-4, with a possible D match to TRBD1 (5 bases). V was trimmed by 0 bases and J by 7 bases, leaving 12 bases between them. The CDR3 consists of 15 residues. The germline CDR1 and CDR2 sequences are MGHRA and YSYEKL. The CDR3, as DNA: TGCGCCAGCAGCCAAGAGAGGCAGGGCGGTGAAAAACTGTTTTTT. Amino acids: CASSQERQGGEKLFF.

This clone is labeled as medium-sized (0.01 to 0.1%). CDR3 DNA: TGCGCCAGCAGCTCGGGCGGGAGGGGAGATACGCAGTATTTT. As protein: CASSSGGRGDTQYF. The chain links TRBV5-1 to TRBJ2-3, with 9 bases that match TRBD2. Germline V gene data show CDR1 as SGHRS and CDR2 as YFSETQ. V gave up 3 bases and J gave up 5 bases; unmatched junction bases: 4. The CDR3 sequence is 14 residues long.

This chain links TRBV9 with TRBJ1-5, with TRBD1 matching over 7 bases. From germline, CDR1 is SGDLS and CDR2 YYNGEE. This CDR3 is built from 15 residues. V lost 3 bases, J lost 5 bases, and 8 bases stayed unmatched. CDR3 nucleotides: TGTGCCAGCAGCGCACAGGGGAATGTACATCAGCCCCAGCATTTT. This codes for CASSAQGNVHQPQHF. Together with reference TRBV9 and TRBJ1-5, the CDR3 gives the full variable domain: DSGVTQTPKHLITATGQRVTLRCSPRSGDLSVYWYQQSLDQGLQFLIQYYNGEERAKGNILERFSAQQFPDLHSELNLSSLELGDSALYFCASSAQGNVHQPQHFGDGTRLSIL.

This chain connects TRBV7-8 to TRBJ2-1; no clear D. V was trimmed by 5 bases and J by 4 bases, leaving 6 bases between them. The CDR3 is made up of 12 amino acids. Germline V gene sequence: CDR1 SGHVS, CDR2 FQNEAQ. The CDR3 loop is CASSPRYNEQFF. The CDR3 coding sequence is TGTGCCAGCAGCCCTAGGTACAATGAGCAGTTCTTC.

This clone has just a few counts. The CDR3 region is CASSAGQGIGNTIYF. The CDR3, as DNA: TGTGCCAGCAGCGCGGGACAGGGAATCGGAAACACCATATATTTT. The chain has TRBV13 and TRBJ1-3, with TRBD1 identical over 9 bases. The trim removed 5 bases at V and 4 bases at J, leaving 6 bases unmatched. CDR3 size: 15 residues. Looked up from germline, CDR1 is PRHDT and CDR2 is FYEKMQ (reference sequence).

CDR3 loop: CASSEVGVADTQYF. CDR3 bases: TGTGCCAGCAGTGAAGTGGGGGTTGCAGATACGCAGTATTTT. V is TRBV2 and J is TRBJ2-3; the D gene could be TRBD1 or TRBD2 (5 bases each). This CDR3 is 14 amino acids long. Trimming shortened V by 1 base and J by 4 bases, and 9 bases separated the two germline ends. Germline V gene sequence: CDR1 SNHLY, CDR2 FYNNEI.